This TCR beta chain comes out of a study of T-cell memory formation after mild COVID-19. The germline gives CDR1 SGHNT, CDR2 YYREEE (reference sequence). Between the trimmed V and J ends, which lost 4 bases and 7 bases, there was a span of 21 bases. CDR3 length: 17 amino acids. TCRdb ran MiXCR on the 5' RACE reads and lists one entry per CDR3 protein. The sample includes roughly 600,000 distinct CDR3 sequences, approximately 19% of them seen just once. Sequenced sample: PBMCs or a T cell subset sorted from them (not recorded which). The chain uses TRBV5-4 and TRBJ1-6; a weak D match, TRBD1 (5 bases). The clonotype originates from an adult woman who had mild COVID-19 (a few samples of this study predate the infection). Cell type and time point are not known. The CDR3, as DNA: TGTGCCAGCAGCCTCCCTGGCTCGGGGGGAGCCAATTCACCCCTCCACTTT. It is translated as CASSLPGSGGANSPLHF.